The source of this T cell receptor (beta chain) is a study of OX40 agonist ivuxolimab in advanced cancers. Study-wide background: An agonistic human IgG2 monoclonal antibody against OX40 (CD134) was given. People who had prior anti-PD-1, anti-PD-L1 or anti-CTLA-4 therapy could take part, and less than 50% had some.

CDR3 length: 11 amino acids. Trimming took off 6 bases at V and 2 bases at J, with 4 bases between the two ends. Germline V lookup: CDR1 MNHNY, CDR2 SVGAGI (reference sequence). This table comes from immunoSEQ multiplex PCR, and its TCRdb copy is limited to in-frame clones, with some not included. The table has around 65,000 clones, approximately 89% seen once. The V call is TRBV6-6, the J call TRBJ1-1; no clear D. The clonotype comes from an adult with an advanced solid tumor such as melanoma, head and neck, liver or kidney cancer. The sequencing used CD4+ or CD8+ T cells sorted from blood, collected in a trial of the OX40 agonist ivuxolimab. This CDR3 is CASRFNTEAFF. CDR3 DNA sequence: TGTGCCAGCAGATTTAACACTGAAGCTTTCTTT.